Below, 11 T cell receptor beta chains from the same sample are listed, as sequenced in a study of T cells in Graves' hyperthyroidism and ophthalmopathy. Amplification yielded TCR beta CDR3 regions, with RNA transcripts as the source. Researchers ran a first-round RT-PCR on the TCR CDR3 using the HTBI primer set. TCRdb processed the multiplex PCR reads anew with MiXCR; each CDR3 protein has one entry. The sample has about 760,000 distinct CDR3 sequences, 30% to 40% seen once. Sequences were obtained from blood. These receptors all come from a woman aged 40 to 49 with Graves' hyperthyroidism.

This clonotype was seen ten or more times. The V call is TRBV10-3, the J call TRBJ1-2, with 8 positions matching TRBD1. The CDR3 covers 15 residues. Germline CDR1 reads ENHRY; CDR2 reads SYGVKD. J was trimmed by 7 bases and V by 6 bases; bases with no gene match: 13. The CDR3 DNA reads TGTGCCATCAGCCCGGGACAGGCGACGGCAGTTGGCTACACCTTC. Its translation: CAISPGQATAVGYTF.

This clonotype has ten or more counts. This chain connects TRBV20-1 to TRBJ2-5; no clear D. CDR1 is DFQATT, CDR2 SNEGSKA, per germline (reference sequence). V lost 0 bases, J lost 5 bases, and 10 bases lay in between. CDR3 length: 13 residues. Written as DNA, the CDR3 is TGCAGTGCTAGAGAGTTTAATGGGGAGACCCAGTACTTC. Amino acids: CSAREFNGETQYF.

The CDR3 DNA sequence: TGCGCCAGCAGCCAAGCTGTCCAGGGTAGGACTGAAGCTTTCTTT. Translating it yields CASSQAVQGRTEAFF. V is TRBV5-1 and J is TRBJ1-1; possible D gene TRBD1, 5 bases. Germline V lookup: CDR1 SGHRS, CDR2 YFSETQ. The CDR3 loop spans 15 amino acids. V lost 4 bases and J 5 bases, leaving 18 bases between the germline ends.

This clonotype was seen only a few times. The chain is built from TRBV6-6 and TRBJ2-5; D possibly uses TRBD1 or TRBD2 (5 bases each). Germline-derived CDR1 and CDR2 are MNHNY and SVGAGI (reference sequence). The CDR3 consists of 16 residues. V was pared by 2 bases and J by 5 bases, with 18 bases between. CDR3 sequence reads: CASSYLSRDLRETQYF. The CDR3 nucleotides are TGTGCCAGCAGTTACCTCAGTAGGGACCTTCGGGAGACCCAGTACTTC.

The chain uses TRBV6-6 and TRBJ1-3; maybe TRBD1 (5 bases). This CDR3 comprises 16 residues. The germline V gene encodes CDR1 MNHNY and CDR2 SVGAGI (reference sequence). The ends were cut back, 4 bases at V and 3 bases at J, with 16 bases in the middle. CDR3 nucleotides: TGTGCCAGCAGTTCGAAAAGGGGAAGTGGTGGAAACACCATATATTTT. Translation gives CASSSKRGSGGNTIYF.

V is TRBV24-1 and J is TRBJ1-5; D might be TRBD1 (5 bases). Trimming cost V 2 bases and J 1 base, with 11 bases left between them. This CDR3 spans 16 amino acids. Germline CDR1 reads KGHDR; CDR2 reads SFDVKD. CDR3 sequence (DNA): TGTGCCACCAGTGATTCTGGCGGGGGGAGCAATCAGCCCCAGCATTTT. Translating gives CATSDSGGGSNQPQHF.

This chain joins TRBV19 and TRBJ2-1; D possibly corresponds to TRBD1 (6 bases). This CDR3 region has 15 residues. V shed 6 bases and J shed 6 bases, with 18 bases lying between them. Germline loops: CDR1 LNHDA, CDR2 SQIVND (reference sequence). The DNA of the CDR3 is TGTGCCAGTAGCACGGCGTCAGGGGAAGGCAATGAGCAGTTCTTC. Residues: CASSTASGEGNEQFF.

Comments on this clonotype: No conserved phenylalanine or tryptophan is present at the end of the CDR3, so a read error is the likely explanation. The chain is built from TRBV2 and TRBJ1-1; no firm D call. From germline, CDR1 is SNHLY and CDR2 FYNNEI. This CDR3 spans 14 amino acids. V shed 5 bases and J shed 1 base, with 11 bases lying between them. The CDR3 spells CASSPTVKNTEAFL. The DNA of the CDR3 is TGTGCCAGCAGTCCGACCGTTAAGAACACTGAAGCTTTCCTT.

This clonotype was recorded a few times. The chain employs TRBV28 and TRBJ2-5; 7 bases match TRBD1. Per germline, CDR1 MDHEN and CDR2 SYDVKM. J was trimmed by 5 bases and V by 6 bases; bases with no gene match: 9. The CDR3 sequence is 14 residues long. The CDR3 region has the DNA TGTGCCAGCAGCTCGACAGGGATGCGGGAGACCCAGTACTTC. Protein: CASSSTGMRETQYF.

The genes are TRBV12-3 or TRBV12-4 and TRBJ2-5; possibly TRBD2 for D (7 bases). The V and J ends lost 6 bases and 4 bases respectively, with 15 bases between them. This CDR3 has 14 amino acids. DNA for the CDR3: TGTGCCAGCAGCCGCACGGGGGGCCCAGAGACCCAGTACTTC. Translation: CASSRTGGPETQYF.

This clonotype was picked up many times. The genes are TRBV7-3 and TRBJ2-5; 7 bases align to TRBD1. V dropped 5 bases and J dropped 0; count of bases not matched to a gene: 6. The CDR3 is 15 residues long. In germline, CDR1 is SGHTA, CDR2 FQGTGA. The CDR3 DNA reads TGTGCCAGCAGCCCCCGGACAGGTCACCAAGAGACCCAGTACTTC. Amino acid sequence: CASSPRTGHQETQYF.